One and the same sample provided the 20 T cell receptor beta chains below, sequenced in a study of PD-1 blockade in mismatch repair-deficient tumors. Produced via immunoSEQ multiplex PCR; TCRdb's table is partial and in-frame only. Here the sample spans 15,000 to 20,000 clones, approximately 83% being singletons. This sample comprised PBMCs, obtained 4 weeks after starting pembrolizumab. These receptors were taken from an adult with mismatch repair-deficient cancer.

The genes are TRBV7-6 and TRBJ2-5; unclear D gene. V lost 0 bases to trimming and J lost 5 bases, with 4 bases between them. The CDR3 is 12 amino acids. Germline assignment: CDR1 SGHVS and CDR2 FNYEAQ. This CDR3 reads CASSLARETQYF. The CDR3 DNA sequence: TGTGCCAGCAGCTTAGCGCGGGAGACCCAGTACTTC.

The chain joins TRBV27 to TRBJ2-1; 9 bases agree with TRBD1. In germline, CDR1 is MNHEY, CDR2 SMNVEV (reference sequence). V dropped 5 bases and J dropped 8; count of bases not matched to a gene: 7. The CDR3 runs 14 residues. The CDR3 sequence is CASSPGTGIHEQFF. The DNA of the CDR3 is TGTGCCAGCAGTCCCGGGACAGGGATCCATGAGCAGTTCTTC.

The gene calls are TRBV5-4 and TRBJ2-3; 8 bases map to TRBD2. The CDR3 contains 15 residues. Germline CDR1 SGHNT, CDR2 YYREEE (reference sequence). V gave up 2 bases and J gave up 0 bases; unmatched junction bases: 2. The CDR3 nucleotides read TGTGCCAGCAGCTTAGCGGGGGAGAGCACAGATACGCAGTATTTT. The encoded protein is CASSLAGESTDTQYF.

The sample holds a few counts of this clone. This chain joins TRBV9 and TRBJ2-7, with 7 bases lining up with TRBD1. This CDR3 region has 14 residues. Germline loops: CDR1 SGDLS, CDR2 YYNGEE. V gave up 4 bases and J gave up 5 bases; unmatched junction bases: 9. The CDR3 spells CASSSSGQEDEQYF. The CDR3, as DNA: TGTGCCAGCAGCTCTTCCGGACAGGAGGACGAGCAGTACTTC.

In its sample, this clone was seen once. The chain has TRBV5-4 and TRBJ2-7; 8 bases align to TRBD1. Per germline, CDR1 SGHNT and CDR2 YYREEE (reference sequence). The CDR3 contains 14 residues. V lost 4 bases to trimming and J lost 2 bases; unmatched junction nucleotides: 5. CDR3 region: CASSLDRGAYEQYF. The CDR3 bases are TGTGCCAGCAGCCTAGACAGGGGAGCCTACGAGCAGTACTTC.

J is TRBJ2-2 and V is TRBV2, with TRBD1 identical over 9 bases. This CDR3 is built from 15 residues. The germline V gene has CDR1 SNHLY and CDR2 FYNNEI. V shed 7 bases, J shed 6 bases, and the junction held 9 bases outside the gene matches. CDR3: CASNLVGQGSGELFF. In DNA, the CDR3 is TGTGCCAGCAACCTAGTGGGACAGGGTTCCGGGGAGCTGTTTTTT.

This clone was picked up one time. The V call is TRBV6-4, the J call TRBJ2-3; maybe TRBD1 (6 bases). Germline V gives CDR1 MRHNA, CDR2 SNTAGT. The V end was cut by 3 bases, the J end by 7 bases, with 17 bases between. CDR3 length equals 15 residues. CDR3: CASSEMAGTSNTQYF. The CDR3 DNA reads TGTGCCAGCAGTGAGATGGCCGGGACAAGTAATACGCAGTATTTT.

For the CDR3, the DNA is TGTGCCAGCAGCGTAGTATCTAGCGGGAGGGCAGATACGCAGTATTTT. This gives the protein CASSVVSSGRADTQYF. This rearrangement joins TRBV9 to TRBJ2-3; 12 bases map to TRBD2. V lost 0 bases to trimming and J lost 4 bases; unmatched junction nucleotides: 3. The CDR3 loop spans 16 amino acids. Germline CDR1 reads SGDLS; CDR2 reads YYNGEE.

The chain combines TRBV2 with TRBJ2-1; 7 bases are a match to TRBD2. The V gene end was trimmed by 6 bases and the J gene end by 4 bases; junction bases not matched to a gene: 12. Germline CDR1 SNHLY, CDR2 FYNNEI. The CDR3 is 16 residues long. In DNA form, the CDR3 reads TGTGCCAGCAGCCCCTTTTTGGGAGGGGTTTACAATGAGCAGTTCTTC. It codes for CASSPFLGGVYNEQFF.

By sample share, this clone is medium-sized. V and J are TRBV19 and TRBJ1-1; D unclear. Trimming pared 0 bases from V and 6 bases from J, leaving 14 bases between. The CDR3 length is 15 residues. Germline assignment: CDR1 LNHDA and CDR2 SQIVND (reference sequence). In DNA, the CDR3 is TGTGCCAGTAGTATAGAGTCGTTGGGAGTCTCTGAAGCTTTCTTT. This gives the protein CASSIESLGVSEAFF.

V usage is TRBV11-3 and J usage is TRBJ2-7, with TRBD2 matching over 11 bases. The CDR3 runs 16 residues. Looked up from germline, CDR1 is SGHNT and CDR2 is YENEEA. Trimming cost V 2 bases and J 2 bases; bases outside gene matches: 5. Here the CDR3 DNA reads TGTGCCAGCAGCTTACCACAGGGACTAGCGGCCTACGAGCAGTACTTC. As protein: CASSLPQGLAAYEQYF.

The gene calls are TRBV19 and TRBJ1-2; D gene unclear. V shed 1 base and J shed 8 bases, with 8 bases lying between them. The germline V gene has CDR1 LNHDA and CDR2 SQIVND (reference sequence). The CDR3 sequence is 12 residues long. CDR3 amino acids: CASSIGGGGYTF. Written as DNA, the CDR3 is TGTGCCAGTAGTATAGGGGGAGGAGGCTACACCTTC.

V and J are TRBV2 and TRBJ2-5; D might be TRBD2 (6 bases). Per the germline V gene, CDR1 is SNHLY and CDR2 is FYNNEI. V was trimmed by 3 bases and J by 4 bases, leaving 9 bases between them. This CDR3 has 13 residues. The CDR3 reads CASSDVEGETQYF. The CDR3 nucleotides read TGTGCCAGCAGTGACGTGGAGGGAGAGACCCAGTACTTC. Combining the CDR3 with reference TRBV2 and TRBJ2-5 gives the whole variable domain EPEVTQTPSHQVTQMGQEVILRCVPISNHLYFYWYRQILGQKVEFLVSFYNNEISEKSEIFDDQFSVERPDGSNFTLKIRSTKLEDSAMYFCASSDVEGETQYFGPGTRLLVL.

The CDR3 nucleotides read TGCAGCGTTGACAGGGGGCTGAACTATGGCTACACCTTC. This encodes CSVDRGLNYGYTF. This chain joins TRBV29-1 and TRBJ1-2, with 8 nucleotides matching TRBD1. The J segment lost 2 bases and the V segment lost 3 bases, leaving 2 bases of the junction unmatched. CDR3 length equals 13 residues. Germline V CDR1 and CDR2: SQVTM, ANQGSEA. The complete variable domain, with remaining parts taken from reference TRBV29-1 and TRBJ1-2, reads SAVISQKPSRDICQRGTSLTIQCQVDSQVTMMFWYRQQPGQSLTLIATANQGSEATYESGFVIDKFPISRPNLTFSTLTVSNMSPEDSSIYLCSVDRGLNYGYTFGSGTRLTVV.

The chain combines TRBV4-2 with TRBJ1-4; D remains unclear. Germline V gene lookup returns CDR1 LGHNA and CDR2 YNFKEQ. V dropped 1 base and J dropped 6 bases, with 18 bases sitting between them. This CDR3 comprises 17 residues. The CDR3 here is CASSQAAGRREDEKLFF. The CDR3 DNA sequence: TGTGCCAGCAGCCAAGCGGCGGGAAGGCGGGAGGATGAAAAACTGTTTTTT.

The chain uses TRBV19 and TRBJ2-5, with 7 bases lining up with TRBD1. The CDR3 length is 14 residues. Per the germline V gene, CDR1 is LNHDA and CDR2 is SQIVND (reference sequence). The V and J ends lost 5 bases and 2 bases, in that order; junction bases with no gene match: 5. The CDR3 DNA reads as TGTGCCAGTAGTCTGGGACAGCAACAAGAGACCCAGTACTTC. Translation gives CASSLGQQQETQYF.

The genes are TRBV1 and TRBJ2-5; the D call TRBD2 from the table was never checked on the DNA. TRBV1 corresponds to a pseudogene. This CDR3 is built from 14 residues. The CDR3 loop reads CTSSQEKPRETQYF. CDR3 nucleotides: TGCACCAGCAGCCAAGAAAAGCCCCGAGAGACCCAGTACTTC.

This clone has just one count. V usage is TRBV4-1 and J usage is TRBJ1-1; 10 bases map to TRBD1. CDR3 length: 17 amino acids. Germline CDR1 is MGHRA and CDR2 is YSYEKL. V lost 2 bases and J lost 0; bases outside the gene matches: 6. CDR3 residues: CASSQQTGGGMNTEAFF. CDR3 DNA: TGCGCCAGCAGCCAACAGACAGGGGGCGGAATGAACACTGAAGCTTTCTTT.

This sequence joins TRBV5-1 and TRBJ1-4; 7 bases map to TRBD1. Germline V gene lookup returns CDR1 SGHRS and CDR2 YFSETQ. V lost 4 bases, J lost 8 bases, and 5 bases stayed unmatched. This CDR3 contains 13 residues. CDR3 nucleotide sequence: TGCGCCAGCAGCGTCCGGGACAGCGAAAAACTGTTTTTT. Its translation: CASSVRDSEKLFF.

The CDR3 DNA is TGCGCCAGCACCACTTGGGGGGCGGGAGGGACCCAAGAGACCCAGTACTTC. This translates into CASTTWGAGGTQETQYF. The chain is built from TRBV10-2 and TRBJ2-5; 9 positions agree with TRBD2. CDR1 is WSHSY and CDR2 is SAAADI in the germline V gene. CDR3 length equals 17 residues. Trimming removed 7 bases from V and 1 base from J; junction bases left unmatched: 13.